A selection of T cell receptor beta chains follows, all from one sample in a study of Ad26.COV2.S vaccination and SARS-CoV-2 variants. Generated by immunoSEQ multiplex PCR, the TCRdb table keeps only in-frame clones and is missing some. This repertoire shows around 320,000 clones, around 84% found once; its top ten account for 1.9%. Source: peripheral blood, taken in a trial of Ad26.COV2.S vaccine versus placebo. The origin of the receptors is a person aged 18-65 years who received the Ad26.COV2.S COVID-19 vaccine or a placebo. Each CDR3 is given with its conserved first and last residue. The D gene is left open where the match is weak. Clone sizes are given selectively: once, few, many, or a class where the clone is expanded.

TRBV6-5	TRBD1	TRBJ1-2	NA	CASRGTGGPYGYTF	TGTGCCAGCCGCGGGACAGGGGGCCCCTATGGCTACACCTTC
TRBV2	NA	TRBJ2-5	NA	CASSELRETQYF	TGTGCCAGCAGTGAACTGCGGGAGACCCAGTACTTC
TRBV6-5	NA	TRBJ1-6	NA	CASSRRPGTPLHF	TGTGCCAGCAGTCGGAGACCCGGGACACCCCTCCACTTT
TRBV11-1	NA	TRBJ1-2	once	CASSLEAGYGYTF	TGTGCCAGCAGCTTAGAAGCAGGCTATGGCTACACCTTC
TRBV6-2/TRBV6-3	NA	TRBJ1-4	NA	CASSSLTGFIREKLFF	TGTGCCAGCAGTTCGCTCACGGGGTTTATTCGGGAAAAACTGTTTTTT
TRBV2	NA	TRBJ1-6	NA	CASSERVGDSPLHF	TGTGCCAGCAGTGAAAGGGTAGGGGATTCACCCCTCCACTTT
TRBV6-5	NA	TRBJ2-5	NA	CASSYRQGRGTQYF	TGTGCCAGCAGTTACAGACAGGGGAGGGGGACCCAGTACTTC
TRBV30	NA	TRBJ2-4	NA	CAWSPTEDIQYF	TGTGCCTGGAGTCCTACAGAGGACATTCAGTACTTC
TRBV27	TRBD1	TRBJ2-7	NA	CASSSGTGRTPYEQYF	TGTGCCAGCAGTTCCGGGACAGGGAGGACCCCCTACGAGCAGTACTTC
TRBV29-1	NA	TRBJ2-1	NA	CSVDLFPGTTGNNEQFF	TGCAGCGTTGACCTTTTCCCCGGGACCACCGGGAACAATGAGCAGTTCTTC
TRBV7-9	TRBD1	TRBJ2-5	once	CASSHIKDRNQETQYF	TGTGCCAGCAGCCATATTAAGGACAGGAACCAAGAGACCCAGTACTTC
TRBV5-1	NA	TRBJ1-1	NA	CASRGPVGPMNTEAFF	TGCGCCAGCAGGGGGCCGGTCGGTCCCATGAACACTGAAGCTTTCTTT
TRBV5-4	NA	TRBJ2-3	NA	CASSLRQSTDTQYF	TGTGCCAGCAGCTTGAGACAGTCCACAGATACGCAGTATTTT
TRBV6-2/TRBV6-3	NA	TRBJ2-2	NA	CASSYPHHNTGRAWNTGELFF	TGTGCCAGCAGTTACCCGCATCATAATACAGGTCGGGCATGGAACACCGGGGAGCTGTTTTTT
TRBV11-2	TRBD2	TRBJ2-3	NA	CASAGTSGGADTQYF	TGTGCCAGCGCCGGGACTAGCGGGGGGGCCGATACGCAGTATTTT
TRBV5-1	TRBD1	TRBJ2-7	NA	CASSPHLNRGDYEQYF	TGCGCCAGCAGCCCGCACCTGAACAGGGGTGACTACGAGCAGTACTTC